This T cell receptor (beta chain) was sequenced during a study of CXCR3-negative and CXCR3-positive naive CD8 T cells. Germline V gene data show CDR1 as MNHEY and CDR2 as SVGEGT. The CDR3 runs 17 residues. The study, taken as a whole, reports: Both naive subsets had comparably high diversity; memory CD8+ cells much lower. TRB CDR3 hydrophobicity was greater in CXCR3-positive naive cells than in CXCR3-negative naive cells.

All TRB cDNA libraries came from 5' RACE performed with UMI labels. TCRdb reprocessed the 5' RACE reads; each CDR3 protein has one entry and no DNA is given. This table holds about 41,000 distinct CDR3 sequences. Comments on this clonotype: What it binds is unknown.

The sequence was obtained from a human donor in good health. Some clones in this sample may be carry-over from other donors' samples. This rearrangement joins TRBV6-2 or TRBV6-3 to TRBJ2-7; checking the TCRdb D call of TRBD1 is not possible without DNA. The specimen was naive CXCR3- CD8+ T cells from blood. Subset given: CD45RO-CCR7+CD27+CD95- naive CD8+ T cells lacking CXCR3 (TNR3-). This CDR3 reads CASSYLPDRVWTGEQYF.